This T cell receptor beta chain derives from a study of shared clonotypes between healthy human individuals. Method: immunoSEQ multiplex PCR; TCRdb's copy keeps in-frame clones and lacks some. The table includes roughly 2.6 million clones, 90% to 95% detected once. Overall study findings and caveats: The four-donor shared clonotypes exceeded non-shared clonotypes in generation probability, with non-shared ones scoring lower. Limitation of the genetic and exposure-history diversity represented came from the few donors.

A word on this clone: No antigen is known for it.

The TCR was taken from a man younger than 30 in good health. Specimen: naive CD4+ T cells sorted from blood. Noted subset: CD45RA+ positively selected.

CDR3 in amino acids: CASSLGRRENYEQYF. As DNA, the CDR3 is TGTGCCAGCAGCTTAGGAAGGCGGGAGAACTACGAGCAGTACTTC. V gene TRBV5-4 combines with J gene TRBJ2-7; 7 bases are shared with TRBD2. Germline lookup yields CDR1 SGHNT and CDR2 YYREEE (reference sequence). The V gene end was trimmed by 2 bases and the J gene end by 3 bases; junction bases not matched to a gene: 8. The CDR3 totals 15 residues.